These 19 T cell receptor beta chains were all obtained from the same sample, sequenced in a study of blood T cell repertoires in COVID-19. Generated by immunoSEQ multiplex PCR, the TCRdb table keeps only in-frame clones and is missing some. The top ten clones hold approximately 8% of a sample with 95,000 to 150,000 clones, 88% of them seen once. The sample comprised peripheral blood. The receptors stem from a man in his forties or fifties with acute or convalescent COVID-19.

The J gene is TRBJ2-3, the V gene TRBV5-5, with 11 positions matching TRBD2. Losses at the gene ends were 0 bases for V and 3 bases for J; bases not matched to a gene: 3. Germline lookup yields CDR1 SGHKS and CDR2 YYEKEE (reference sequence). There are 16 residues in the CDR3. The CDR3 region is CASSLAGTSGTDTQYF. The CDR3 coding sequence is TGTGCCAGCAGCTTGGCAGGGACTAGCGGAACAGATACGCAGTATTTT.

This chain uses TRBV3-1 (or the pseudogene TRBV3-2) with TRBJ2-7; TRBD1 matches at 7 bases. This CDR3 is built from 15 residues. V gave up 4 bases and J gave up 2 bases; unmatched junction bases: 8. CDR1 LGHDT and CDR2 YNNKEL come from the germline V gene (reference sequence). This chain's CDR3 is CASSPPPGGAYEQYF. The CDR3 bases are TGTGCCAGCAGCCCCCCCCCAGGGGGAGCCTACGAGCAGTACTTC.

This clone has only one observation. This chain connects TRBV11-3 to TRBJ1-4; 7 positions agree with TRBD1. The junction had 13 bases not matched to a gene; V was cut back by 4 bases and J by 5 bases. Germline CDR1 SGHNT, CDR2 YENEEA. There are 17 residues in the CDR3. DNA of the CDR3: TGTGCCAGCAGCTACCCAAACCTGACAGGGCCGAATGAAAAACTGTTTTTT. This sequence encodes CASSYPNLTGPNEKLFF.

The chain links TRBV11-3 to TRBJ2-2, with 12 bases that match TRBD2. V was pared by 3 bases and J by 6 bases, with 5 bases of the junction left unmatched. CDR3 size: 16 residues. The germline V gene has CDR1 SGHNT and CDR2 YENEEA. CDR3 DNA: TGTGCCAGCAGCTTTCGACTAGCGGGGGACCCCGGGGAGCTGTTTTTT. Translating gives CASSFRLAGDPGELFF. Together with reference TRBV11-3 and TRBJ2-2, the CDR3 gives the full variable domain: EAGVVQSPRYKIIEKKQPVAFWCNPISGHNTLYWYLQNLGQGPELLIRYENEEAVDDSQLPKDRFSAERLKGVDSTLKIQPAELGDSAVYLCASSFRLAGDPGELFFGEGSRLTVL.

V usage is TRBV7-2 and J usage is TRBJ2-2, with a weak D call TRBD1 (6 bases). The CDR3 runs 15 residues. The V gene lost 5 bases and the J gene lost 2 bases, with 12 bases spanning the gap. The germline V gene has CDR1 SGHTA and CDR2 FQGNSA. The CDR3 nucleotides are TGTGCCAGCAGCAAACAGGGATACAACACCGGGGAGCTGTTTTTT. Translation: CASSKQGYNTGELFF.

The rearrangement uses TRBV30 and TRBJ1-1; D call uncertain. The CDR3 totals 13 residues. Trimming pared 2 bases from V and 1 base from J, leaving 8 bases between. Germline CDR1 is GTSNPN and CDR2 is SVGIG (reference sequence). The CDR3 loop reads CAWSLRRNTEAFF. In DNA form, the CDR3 reads TGTGCCTGGAGTCTCCGTAGGAACACTGAAGCTTTCTTT.

This clone was found once. The V call is TRBV5-4, the J call TRBJ2-2; D may be TRBD2 (5 bases). The V gene lost 1 base and the J gene lost 4 bases, with 11 bases spanning the gap. Per germline, CDR1 SGHNT and CDR2 YYREEE (reference sequence). The CDR3 loop spans 15 amino acids. This CDR3 is CASSLSRAGTGELFF. The CDR3 DNA is TGTGCCAGCAGCTTGTCGCGGGCCGGCACCGGGGAGCTGTTTTTT.

This sequence joins TRBV5-6 and TRBJ2-5; D is unclear. V shed 3 bases and J shed 5 bases, with 14 bases lying between them. Per germline, CDR1 SGHDT and CDR2 YYEEEE. The CDR3 has 14 amino acids. CDR3 residues: CASSSFTGWETQYF. CDR3 DNA: TGTGCCAGCAGCTCCTTCACCGGGTGGGAGACCCAGTACTTC.

For this clone: The sample contains more than one DNA sequence encoding this CDR3. The rearrangement joins TRBV4-1 to TRBJ2-3; 7 nucleotides agree with TRBD2. This CDR3 contains 14 residues. The trim removed 3 bases at V and 3 bases at J, leaving 3 bases unmatched. Germline V CDR1 and CDR2: MGHRA, YSYEKL. The CDR3 nucleotides read TGCGCCAGCAGCCAGGGGGGAGGGACAGATACGCAGTATTTT. This sequence encodes CASSQGGGTDTQYF.

This rearrangement joins TRBV20-1 to TRBJ1-5; 9 nucleotides line up with TRBD1. Germline CDR1 and CDR2: DFQATT and SNEGSKA (reference sequence). The trim removed 3 bases at V and 2 bases at J, leaving 14 bases unmatched. The CDR3 runs 18 residues. DNA of the CDR3: TGCAGTGCTAGTCAAGGGACAGGGCGAGTCGGGCGCAATCAGCCCCAGCATTTT. As protein: CSASQGTGRVGRNQPQHF.

The chain couples TRBV4-3 to TRBJ2-7, with 9 bases aligning to TRBD1. Germline CDR1 is LGHNA and CDR2 is YSLEER. Trimming cost V 2 bases and J 3 bases; bases outside gene matches: 5. This CDR3 spans 15 amino acids. This CDR3 reads CASSQSTGGGYEQYF. The CDR3, as DNA: TGCGCCAGCAGCCAATCCACAGGGGGCGGCTACGAGCAGTACTTC.

This chain connects TRBV13 to TRBJ2-7, with D possibly matching TRBD2 (6 bases). The CDR3 runs to 15 residues. V lost 6 bases to trimming and J lost 1 base, with 16 bases between them. Germline V gives CDR1 PRHDT, CDR2 FYEKMQ (reference sequence). As DNA, the CDR3 is TGTGCCAGCAGACTAGCAGCGGTGGGTTCCTACGAGCAGTACTTC. The encoded protein is CASRLAAVGSYEQYF. Supplemented by reference TRBV13 and TRBJ2-7, the full variable domain reads AAGVIQSPRHLIKEKRETATLKCYPIPRHDTVYWYQQGPGQDPQFLISFYEKMQSDKGSIPDRFSAQQFSDYHSELNMSSLELGDSALYFCASRLAAVGSYEQYFGPGTRLTVT.

V usage is TRBV14 and J usage is TRBJ1-2; D unresolved. This CDR3 has 16 residues. Germline V gives CDR1 SGHDN, CDR2 FVKESK. Trimming removed 2 bases at V and 7 bases at J, with 20 bases between. This CDR3 reads CASSQSLGPLGSGYTF. The CDR3 DNA sequence: TGTGCCAGCAGCCAATCCCTGGGTCCCCTAGGGAGTGGCTACACCTTC.

The V gene is TRBV2, the J gene TRBJ2-1, with 10 positions matching TRBD2. CDR3 length equals 16 residues. Germline V gene lookup returns CDR1 SNHLY and CDR2 FYNNEI. The V and J ends lost 1 base and 7 bases, in that order; junction bases with no gene match: 7. CDR3 sequence: CASSEGLLAGLNEQFF. As DNA, the CDR3 is TGTGCCAGCAGTGAAGGGTTACTAGCGGGATTAAATGAGCAGTTCTTC.

This clone was counted only a few times. Other nucleotide sequences in the sample specify the same CDR3. The chain uses TRBV18 and TRBJ2-4; a weak D match, TRBD2 (6 bases). The V end was cut by 3 bases, the J end by 6 bases, with 9 bases between. This CDR3 is built from 13 residues. Germline CDR1 is KGHSH and CDR2 is LQKENI. CDR3 protein: CASSPGGGNIQYF. The CDR3 bases are TGTGCCAGCTCACCGGGGGGTGGAAACATTCAGTACTTC.

V gene TRBV6-5 combines with J gene TRBJ2-7, with D possibly matching TRBD2 (6 bases). CDR3 length: 14 residues. Germline V gene data show CDR1 as MNHEY and CDR2 as SVGAGI. The V end lost 5 bases, the J end lost 4 bases, and 15 bases lay between the germline ends. The CDR3 loop reads CASSPGTGRYEQYF. For the CDR3, the DNA is TGTGCCAGCAGTCCTGGGACTGGAAGATACGAGCAGTACTTC.

The chain carries TRBV6-1 and TRBJ2-2, with 7 bases lining up with TRBD1. This CDR3 contains 15 residues. The junction had 5 bases not matched to a gene; V was cut back by 2 bases and J by 5 bases. In germline, CDR1 is MNHNS, CDR2 SASEGT. Written as DNA, the CDR3 is TGTGCCAGCAGTGAAACGACAGGGTGGACCGGGGAGCTGTTTTTT. Its protein is CASSETTGWTGELFF.

The rearrangement uses TRBV19 and TRBJ2-1; D gene ambiguous. The V gene's germline CDR1 is LNHDA and CDR2 SQIVND (reference sequence). Trimming pared 5 bases from V and 7 bases from J, leaving 24 bases between. The CDR3 is made up of 17 amino acids. CDR3 nucleotide sequence: TGTGCCAGTAGTCCCGATACGAGCGCAACCTTAAGGAATGAGCAGTTCTTC. Translating it yields CASSPDTSATLRNEQFF. Variable domain in full (rest from reference TRBV19 and TRBJ2-1): DGGITQSPKYLFRKEGQNVTLSCEQNLNHDAMYWYRQDPGQGLRLIYYSQIVNDFQKGDIAEGYSVSREKKESFPLTVTSAQKNPTAFYLCASSPDTSATLRNEQFFGPGTRLTVL.

The chain uses TRBV19 and TRBJ1-2; 10 bases map to TRBD1. The V gene's germline CDR1 is LNHDA and CDR2 SQIVND (reference sequence). After removal of 6 bases from V and 4 bases from J, the junction contained 5 bases not matched to a gene. This CDR3 has 14 residues. The CDR3 protein is CASRWTGGTYGYTF. The CDR3 nucleotides are TGTGCCAGTAGATGGACAGGGGGGACCTATGGCTACACCTTC.